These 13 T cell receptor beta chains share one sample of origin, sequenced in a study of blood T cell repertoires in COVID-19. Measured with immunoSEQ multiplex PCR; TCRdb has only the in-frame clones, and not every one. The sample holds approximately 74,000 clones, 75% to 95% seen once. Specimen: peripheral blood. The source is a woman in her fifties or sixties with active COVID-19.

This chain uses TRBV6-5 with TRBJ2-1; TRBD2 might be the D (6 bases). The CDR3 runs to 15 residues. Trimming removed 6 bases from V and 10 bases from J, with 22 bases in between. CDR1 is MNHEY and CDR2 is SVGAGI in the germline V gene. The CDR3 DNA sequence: TGTGCCAGCAGCCCACTTGGGACTGGGGTCCGAGAGCAGTTCTTC. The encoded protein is CASSPLGTGVREQFF.

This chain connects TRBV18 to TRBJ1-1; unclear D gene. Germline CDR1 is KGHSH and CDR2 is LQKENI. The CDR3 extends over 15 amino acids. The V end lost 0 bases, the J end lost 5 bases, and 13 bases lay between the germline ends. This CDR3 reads CASSPPRGAGTEAFF. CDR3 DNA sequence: TGTGCCAGCTCACCACCCCGGGGTGCGGGGACTGAAGCTTTCTTT. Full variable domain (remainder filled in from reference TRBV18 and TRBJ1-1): NAGVMQNPRHLVRRRGQEARLRCSPMKGHSHVYWYRQLPEEGLKFMVYLQKENIIDESGMPKERFSAEFPKEGPSILRIQQVVRGDSAAYFCASSPPRGAGTEAFFGQGTRLTVV.

CDR3 coding DNA: TGCGCCAGCAGCTTAGACAGCGGGAGGGCTGCTGGGGCCAACGTCCTGACTTTC. Residues: CASSLDSGRAAGANVLTF. The rearrangement uses TRBV5-1 and TRBJ2-6, with TRBD2 identical over 10 bases. In germline, CDR1 is SGHRS, CDR2 YFSETQ. V lost 2 bases and J lost 2; bases outside the gene matches: 7. The CDR3 length is 18 residues.

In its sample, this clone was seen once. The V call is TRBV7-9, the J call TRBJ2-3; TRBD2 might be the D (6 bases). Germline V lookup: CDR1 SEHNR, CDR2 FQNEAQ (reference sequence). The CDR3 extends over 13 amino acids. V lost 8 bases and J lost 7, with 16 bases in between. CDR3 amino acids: CASGRLGLHTQYF. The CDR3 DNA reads TGTGCCAGCGGGAGACTAGGCCTACATACGCAGTATTTT.

DNA for the CDR3: TGTGCCAGAAATAGCGGGAGCTCCTACAATGAGCAGTTCTTC. It yields the protein CARNSGSSYNEQFF. The chain joins TRBV2 to TRBJ2-1; the match to TRBD2 covers 9 bases. Losses at the gene ends were 9 bases for V and 0 bases for J; bases not matched to a gene: 3. Germline CDR1 reads SNHLY; CDR2 reads FYNNEI. The CDR3 totals 14 residues.

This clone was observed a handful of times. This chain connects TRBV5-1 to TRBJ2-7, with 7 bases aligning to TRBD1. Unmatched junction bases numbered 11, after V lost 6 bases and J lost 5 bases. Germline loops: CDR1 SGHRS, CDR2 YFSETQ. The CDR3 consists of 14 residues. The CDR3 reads CASTPTGIFDEQYF. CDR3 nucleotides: TGCGCCAGCACCCCGACAGGGATCTTCGACGAGCAGTACTTC.

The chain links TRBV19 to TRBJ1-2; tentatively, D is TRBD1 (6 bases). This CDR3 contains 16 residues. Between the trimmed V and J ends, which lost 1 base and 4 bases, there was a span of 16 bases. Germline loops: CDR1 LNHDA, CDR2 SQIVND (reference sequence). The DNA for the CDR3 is TGTGCCAGTAGTATAGTGAACGACAGGAGTTTCTATGGCTACACCTTC. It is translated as CASSIVNDRSFYGYTF.

The chain's CDR3 is CASSFGTDGNTIYF. The CDR3 bases are TGCGCCAGCAGCTTCGGGACAGATGGAAACACCATATATTTT. V usage is TRBV5-1 and J usage is TRBJ1-3; 7 bases align to TRBD1. After removal of 2 bases from V and 3 bases from J, the junction contained 2 bases not matched to a gene. There are 14 residues in the CDR3. The V gene's germline CDR1 is SGHRS and CDR2 YFSETQ.

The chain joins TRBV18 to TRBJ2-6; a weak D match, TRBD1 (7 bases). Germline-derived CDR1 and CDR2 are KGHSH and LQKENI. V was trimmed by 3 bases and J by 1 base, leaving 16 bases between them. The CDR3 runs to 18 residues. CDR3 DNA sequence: TGTGCCAGCTCACCGAGACAGGGAGGTATTTCTGGGGCCAACGTCCTGACTTTC. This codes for CASSPRQGGISGANVLTF. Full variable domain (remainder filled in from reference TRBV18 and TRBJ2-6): NAGVMQNPRHLVRRRGQEARLRCSPMKGHSHVYWYRQLPEEGLKFMVYLQKENIIDESGMPKERFSAEFPKEGPSILRIQQVVRGDSAAYFCASSPRQGGISGANVLTFGAGSRLTVL.

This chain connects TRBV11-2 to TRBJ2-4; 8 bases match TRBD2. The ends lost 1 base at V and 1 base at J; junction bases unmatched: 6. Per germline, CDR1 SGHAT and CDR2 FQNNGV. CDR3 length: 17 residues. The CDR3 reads CASSLVSGGRAKNIQYF. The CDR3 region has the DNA TGTGCCAGCAGCTTAGTTAGCGGCGGGAGGGCCAAAAACATTCAGTACTTC.

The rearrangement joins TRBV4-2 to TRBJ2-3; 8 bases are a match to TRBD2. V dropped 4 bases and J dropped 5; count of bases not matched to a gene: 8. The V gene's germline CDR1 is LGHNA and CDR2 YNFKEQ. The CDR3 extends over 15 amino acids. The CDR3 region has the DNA TGTGCCAGCAGCCCCAGGAGCGGGAGAGGAGATACGCAGTATTTT. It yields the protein CASSPRSGRGDTQYF.

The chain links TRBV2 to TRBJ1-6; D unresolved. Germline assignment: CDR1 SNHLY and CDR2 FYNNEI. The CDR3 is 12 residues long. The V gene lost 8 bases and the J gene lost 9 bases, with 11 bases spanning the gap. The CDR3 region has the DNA TGTGCCAGCGTTATCAGATCTTCACCCCTCCACTTT. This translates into CASVIRSSPLHF.

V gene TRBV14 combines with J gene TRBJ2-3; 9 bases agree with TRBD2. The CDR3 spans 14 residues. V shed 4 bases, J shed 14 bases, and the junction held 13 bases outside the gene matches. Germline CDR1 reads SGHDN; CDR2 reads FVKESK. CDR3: CASSRLAGTGGLYF. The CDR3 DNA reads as TGTGCCAGCAGCCGGCTAGCGGGAACAGGCGGGCTGTATTTT. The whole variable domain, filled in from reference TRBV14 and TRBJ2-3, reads EAGVTQFPSHSVIEKGQTVTLRCDPISGHDNLYWYRRVMGKEIKFLLHFVKESKQDESGMPNNRFLAERTGGTYSTLKVQPAELEDSGVYFCASSRLAGTGGLYFGPGTRLTVL.